This TCR beta chain is from a study of regulatory dendritic cells for organ transplantation listed by TCRdb under 2017. About the full investigation: To make regulatory dendritic cells, monocytes were cultured with vitamin D3 on days 0 and 4 and with IL-10 on day 4. To evaluate the response of the DCs to a potent maturation-inducing agent, LPS was added to DC cultures on day 6. Sorted naive and memory CD4+ and CD8+ T cells had their TCRbeta repertoires sequenced both before and after allostimulation with either regulatory or mature dendritic cells. What the study reported, not specific to this receptor: Expansion of memory CD8+ clones was induced by allostimulation in both subjects, but more limited expansion appeared to be induced by regulatory dendritic cells than by mature dendritic cells. Only two subjects were sequenced, and the authors noted considerable between-individual heterogeneity in the alloreactive memory CD8+ T cell pool. Highly diverse repertoires were observed in naive CD4+ and CD8+ T cells, whereas lower diversity was observed in memory cells, and the most oligoclonal repertoires were found in memory CD8+ cells. Among the resting subsets, the most alloreactive TCR clonotypes were found in memory CD8+ T cells.

A multiplexed two-step PCR with Vbeta-specific forward primers and Jbeta-specific reverse primers was used to amplify the TCRbeta CDR3 regions. TCRbeta libraries were sequenced on an Illumina instrument through the immunoSEQ service. The published analysis was carried out like this. IMGT annotation was used to assign V, D and J genes, and synthetic CDR3 analogues were used to correct counts for multiplex PCR bias. Repertoire clonality was computed in the immunoSEQ Analyzer as one minus normalized Shannon entropy. Clonal expansion was defined using Fisher's exact test with Benjamini-Hochberg false discovery rate control and a two-tailed threshold of P<0.01. TCRdb carries this immuneACCESS record with in-frame sequences only. Its versions omit some clonotypes, under half of them owing to an unresolved V gene in the studies checked, with the rest unexplained. Clone size and V and J calls were adopted from that table, with D and trimming inferred from the DNA. Here the sample has thousands of clones; roughly 67% occur a single time. The biggest ten clones account for 3.5% to 4.5% of the sample.

V and J lose 0 bases and 0 bases, and a span of 9 bases separates them. The CDR3 runs 15 amino acids, cysteine and phenylalanine included. Just CDR3 DNA is preserved here, 45 bases in frame from base 1. The germline V gene (reference sequence) yields SEHNR for CDR1 and FQNEAQ for CDR2. Regarding this clone: It has no known antigen specificity. No clone much larger than this one lies a single base away; base qualities are absent.

Sorted T cell subsets were CFSE-labeled and co-cultured for around five days with allogeneic regulatory or mature dendritic cells at a 1:10 DC:T ratio. Naive T cells were sorted as CD45RA+ and memory T cells as CD45RO+ CD4+ or CD8+ cells by FACS. T cells for TCR sequencing came from a couple of healthy control subjects. The Qiagen DNeasy Blood & Tissue Kit was used to extract genomic DNA. Here the chain combines TRBV7-9 and TRBJ2-7; a tentative D call is TRBD1 (6 bases match). This TCR derives from a human donor in good health. The source material was memory CD4+ T cells from blood cultured with dendritic cells. The sample's cell subset or site, from its label and the paper: CD45RO+ memory T cells. The CDR3 corresponds to CASSLAQGPSYEQYF. In nucleotide form, the sequence is TGTGCCAGCAGCTTAGCGCAGGGGCCCTCCTACGAGCAGTACTTC.